One and the same sample provided the 16 T cell receptor beta chains below, sequenced in a study of blood T cell repertoires in COVID-19. Clones were sequenced by immunoSEQ multiplex PCR, and TCRdb holds only the in-frame ones, with some missing. The repertoire holds roughly 210,000 clones, with about nine tenths as singletons. Source material: PBMCs or T cells enriched from blood (not recorded which). Receptors were obtained from a man aged 25 to 40 in a cohort exposed to, infected with or recovered from COVID-19 (not recorded which).

V gene TRBV6-1 combines with J gene TRBJ2-7, with TRBD2 matching over 7 bases. J lost 0 bases, V lost 2 bases, and 4 bases had no gene match. From germline, CDR1 is MNHNS and CDR2 SASEGT. The CDR3 is made up of 15 amino acids. The CDR3 region is CASSEKGGGSYEQYF. The CDR3 region has the DNA TGTGCCAGCAGTGAAAAGGGCGGGGGCTCCTACGAGCAGTACTTC.

The J gene is TRBJ2-7, the V gene TRBV12-3 or TRBV12-4, with unresolved D. This CDR3 is 12 amino acids long. Trimming took off 3 bases at V and 4 bases at J, with 7 bases between the two ends. The CDR3 loop reads CASSLFGYEQYF. In DNA, the CDR3 is TGTGCCAGCAGTTTGTTCGGGTACGAGCAGTACTTC.

The J gene is TRBJ1-2, the V gene TRBV25-1, with a weak D call TRBD1 (5 bases). Trimming shortened V by 1 base and J by 4 bases, and 13 bases separated the two germline ends. The germline V gene has CDR1 MGHDK and CDR2 SYGVNS. This CDR3 has 15 amino acids. CDR3 region: CASSELGHLGYGYTF. DNA of the CDR3: TGTGCCAGCAGTGAATTAGGACATCTGGGCTATGGCTACACCTTC.

This clone was detected only a few times. The chain combines TRBV7-2 with TRBJ1-2, with TRBD1 matching over 8 bases. The CDR3 is made up of 15 amino acids. V dropped 5 bases and J dropped 7; count of bases not matched to a gene: 12. Germline V gene lookup returns CDR1 SGHTA and CDR2 FQGNSA. The CDR3 DNA sequence: TGTGCCAGCAGCCTCGGACAGGGCAGGAGATTTGGCTACACCTTC. Its protein is CASSLGQGRRFGYTF.

V and J are TRBV5-4 and TRBJ2-2, with 7 bases aligning to TRBD2. Germline loops: CDR1 SGHNT, CDR2 YYREEE (reference sequence). The V gene end was trimmed by 0 bases and the J gene end by 1 base; junction bases not matched to a gene: 3. CDR3 length: 16 amino acids. The CDR3 DNA reads as TGTGCCAGCAGCTTGGGGCTAGCGGTGAACACCGGGGAGCTGTTTTTT. This codes for CASSLGLAVNTGELFF.

V gene TRBV28 combines with J gene TRBJ2-3; no definite D call. There are 14 residues in the CDR3. Germline loops: CDR1 MDHEN, CDR2 SYDVKM. Between the trimmed V and J ends, which lost 5 bases and 3 bases, there was a span of 12 bases. For the CDR3, the DNA is TGTGCCAGCAGTCGAGGTTTGGCGACAGATACGCAGTATTTT. It specifies CASSRGLATDTQYF.

V is TRBV28 and J is TRBJ2-7; no definite D call. Germline V CDR1 and CDR2: MDHEN, SYDVKM. With 6 bases removed from V and 2 bases from J, the gap between germline ends came to 20 bases. This CDR3 comprises 16 residues. CDR3 protein: CASSNLDTSGAYEQYF. The CDR3 nucleotides are TGTGCCAGCAGCAATCTCGACACCTCCGGTGCCTACGAGCAGTACTTC.

This chain links TRBV5-4 with TRBJ1-2; D is perhaps TRBD1 (5 bases). V gave up 0 bases and J gave up 5 bases, with 5 bases separating them. Per the germline V gene, CDR1 is SGHNT and CDR2 is YYREEE (reference sequence). This CDR3 is 12 amino acids long. CDR3 protein: CASSLAGYGYTF. The CDR3 nucleotides are TGTGCCAGCAGCTTGGCAGGGTATGGCTACACCTTC.

The chain couples TRBV19 to TRBJ2-1; 9 bases are shared with TRBD2. The CDR3 is 17 amino acids. The V and J ends lost 3 bases and 0 bases, in that order; junction bases with no gene match: 6. In germline, CDR1 is LNHDA, CDR2 SQIVND (reference sequence). CDR3: CASSIAGGPSSYNEQFF. In DNA form, the CDR3 reads TGTGCCAGTAGTATCGCGGGAGGGCCGAGCTCCTACAATGAGCAGTTCTTC.

The chain couples TRBV5-1 to TRBJ2-2, with D unresolved. Between the trimmed V and J ends, which lost 5 bases and 1 base, there was a span of 12 bases. Germline CDR1 is SGHRS and CDR2 is YFSETQ. The CDR3 has 15 amino acids. The CDR3 here is CASSIQTLNTGELFF. The CDR3, as DNA: TGCGCCAGCAGTATCCAGACATTGAACACCGGGGAGCTGTTTTTT. Full variable domain (missing parts from reference TRBV5-1 and TRBJ2-2): KAGVTQTPRYLIKTRGQQVTLSCSPISGHRSVSWYQQTPGQGLQFLFEYFSETQRNKGNFPGRFSGRQFSNSRSEMNVSTLELGDSALYLCASSIQTLNTGELFFGEGSRLTVL.

The genes are TRBV15 and TRBJ1-5; 8 bases match TRBD1. This CDR3 is 15 amino acids long. Unmatched junction bases numbered 7, after V lost 2 bases and J lost 7 bases. Germline V gene sequence: CDR1 LNHNV, CDR2 YYDKDF (reference sequence). This CDR3 is CATSRSTGAIQPQHF. DNA of the CDR3: TGTGCCACCAGCAGATCGACAGGGGCGATACAGCCCCAGCATTTT.

This clone has a single count. The gene calls are TRBV2 and TRBJ2-5, with a weak D call TRBD2 (5 bases). Trimming removed 5 bases at V and 4 bases at J, with 5 bases between. The germline V gene encodes CDR1 SNHLY and CDR2 FYNNEI. CDR3 length equals 11 residues. The CDR3 region is CASSRGETQYF. The CDR3 DNA follows: TGTGCCAGCAGTCGGGGAGAGACCCAGTACTTC. Based on the CDR3 plus reference TRBV2 and TRBJ2-5, the full variable domain is EPEVTQTPSHQVTQMGQEVILRCVPISNHLYFYWYRQILGQKVEFLVSFYNNEISEKSEIFDDQFSVERPDGSNFTLKIRSTKLEDSAMYFCASSRGETQYFGPGTRLLVL.

The V gene is TRBV5-1, the J gene TRBJ1-5; D is ambiguous. Trimming took 1 base from V and 11 from J, leaving 16 bases between them. The CDR3 contains 14 residues. Looked up from germline, CDR1 is SGHRS and CDR2 is YFSETQ. Here the CDR3 reads CASSLLGQPEAQHF. The CDR3 DNA sequence: TGCGCCAGCAGCTTGTTGGGCCAGCCGGAGGCCCAGCATTTT.

This chain joins TRBV21-1 and TRBJ2-7; the table assigns TRBD1, which was not confirmed against the DNA. TRBV21-1 is designated a pseudogene. There are 13 residues in the CDR3. The CDR3 protein is CAWGWFWFYEQYF. For the CDR3, the DNA is TGTGCCTGGGGCTGGTTTTGGTTCTACGAGCAGTACTTC.

V is TRBV19 and J is TRBJ1-3, with TRBD1 identical over 7 bases. The CDR3 spans 17 residues. Germline V gives CDR1 LNHDA, CDR2 SQIVND (reference sequence). Germline trimming cut 3 bases from V and 0 bases from J; bases unmatched to any gene: 8. The DNA for the CDR3 is TGTGCCAGTAGTATTCGCCCGACAGGGCGCTCTGGAAACACCATATATTTT. It codes for CASSIRPTGRSGNTIYF.

This sequence joins TRBV11-2 and TRBJ2-3; D is uncertain. CDR1 and CDR2 from the germline V gene are SGHAT and FQNNGV. V shed 1 base and J shed 4 bases, with 15 bases lying between them. The CDR3 runs 16 residues. The CDR3 sequence is CASSLVSFERSDTQYF. In DNA form, the CDR3 reads TGTGCCAGCAGCTTAGTTAGCTTTGAACGCTCAGATACGCAGTATTTT. The full variable domain, in which reference TRBV11-2 and TRBJ2-3 provide the parts outside the CDR3, is EAGVAQSPRYKIIEKRQSVAFWCNPISGHATLYWYQQILGQGPKLLIQFQNNGVVDDSQLPKDRFSAERLKGVDSTLKIQPAKLEDSAVYLCASSLVSFERSDTQYFGPGTRLTVL.